This TCR beta chain appears in the sequencing data of a study of PD-1 blockade in classical Hodgkin lymphoma. A single count supports this clone. Its antigen remains unknown. Findings and limits, study-wide: Complete responders had baseline diversity similar to newly diagnosed patients. By cycle point C4D1, TCR diversity had risen significantly in CD4+ cells (but not CD8+ cells). Exclusion was the outcome for patients who began nivolumab under 1 year after ASCT.

Time point of the sample: cycle 4 day 1 (C4D1), after 6 weeks of nivolumab. All trial patients relapsed after autologous stem cell transplantation. Profiled with immunoSEQ multiplex PCR; TCRdb holds only in-frame clones, not every one. The sample has approximately 52,000 clones; roughly nine tenths are singletons. Germline CDR1 reads MNHEY; CDR2 reads SMNVEV (reference sequence). This CDR3 is built from 15 residues. The ends were cut back, 7 bases at V and 8 bases at J, with 18 bases in the middle. The sequenced sample was peripheral blood mononuclear cells (PBMCs), obtained before the fourth cycle of nivolumab. The sequence was collected from a human donor with classical Hodgkin lymphoma. The chain combines TRBV27 with TRBJ1-6, with unresolved D. The CDR3 nucleotides read TGTGCCAGCACCGCGACACGGGGTACGCATTCACCCCTCCACTTT. Protein: CASTATRGTHSPLHF.